This entry is about one T cell receptor (beta chain). The sample originates from a study of shared clonotypes between healthy human individuals. Germline assignment: CDR1 LNHDA and CDR2 SQIVND (reference sequence). Trimming removed 5 bases at V and 1 base at J, with 5 bases between. This CDR3 is 12 amino acids long. Splitting of each subset's genomic DNA was done evenly across several immunoSEQ plates. The repertoire was sequenced with immunoSEQ multiplex PCR; TCRdb's copy has only in-frame clones and lacks some. Here the sample spans 2.3 million or so clones, more than 80% being singletons. This clonotype was obtained from a man aged 18 to 35 in good health. Some clones in this sample may be carry-over from other donors' samples. The chain is built from TRBV19 and TRBJ1-2; no reliable D call. The material sequenced was naive CD4+ T cells from PBMCs. Subset specified: CD45RA+ positively selected. Written as DNA, the CDR3 is TGTGCCAGTAGTGTTGGTAACTATGGCTACACCTTC. Amino acid sequence: CASSVGNYGYTF.